These 27 T cell receptor beta chains originate from one sample sequenced in a study of T cells after yellow fever vaccination (dated by TCRdb to between 2018 and 2020). The library was obtained by 5' RACE. TCRdb lists the instrument as Illumina HiSeq 2500. TCRdb applied fastp at Q25 and MiXCR to the public reads, then kept only in-frame beta chains. Rows matching on CDR3 protein sequence are summarized as one entry with the most common DNA and genes. The sample has some 63,000 distinct CDR3 sequences on record, about 7.8% of them singletons. Together, the top ten hold 36% of the sample. Taken with the paper, the label for treatment or condition translates to: live attenuated yellow fever vaccine strain. The material sequenced was CD8+ T cells sorted from PBMCs, taken 15 days after the yellow fever booster vaccination. The receptor set was obtained from a young man who received the YFV17D yellow fever vaccine.

The sample holds many counts of this clonotype. The chain couples TRBV6-2 or TRBV6-3 to TRBJ2-1, with D possibly TRBD2 on 6 matching bases. Trimming pared 0 bases from V and 15 bases from J, leaving 12 bases between. Germline loops: CDR1 MNHEY, CDR2 SVGEGT. This CDR3 has 12 residues. CDR3 nucleotides: TGTGCCAGCAGTTACTCCTGGGAGGATCGGTTCTTC. It codes for CASSYSWEDRFF.

This clonotype has only one observation. Possible read error: a much larger clone is one base away. This rearrangement joins TRBV21-1 to TRBJ2-7; the table calls TRBD2, which could not be checked here. TRBV21-1 is a known pseudogene. The CDR3 sequence is 17 residues long. Written as DNA, the CDR3 is TGTGCCAGCGGCACCCGAGGGTGGGCCTCGAAAAACTACGAGCAGTACTTC. This codes for CASGTRGWASKNYEQYF.

This clonotype appeared many times. The chain couples TRBV7-9 to TRBJ1-3, with D unresolved. This CDR3 is built from 13 residues. V was pared by 5 bases and J by 4 bases, with 9 bases between. Germline V lookup: CDR1 SEHNR, CDR2 FQNEAQ (reference sequence). The chain's CDR3 is CASSPGPGNTIYF. The CDR3 region has the DNA TGTGCCAGCAGCCCTGGCCCGGGAAACACCATATATTTT. Drawing the rest from reference TRBV7-9 and TRBJ1-3, the complete variable domain is DTGVSQNPRHKITKRGQNVTFRCDPISEHNRLYWYRQTLGQGPEFLTYFQNEAQLEKSRLLSDRFSAERPKGSFSTLEIQRTEQGDSAMYLCASSPGPGNTIYFGEGSWLTVV.

This clonotype was seen repeatedly, ten times or more. The chain is built from TRBV11-3 and TRBJ2-3; 8 bases fit TRBD2. The germline gives CDR1 SGHNT, CDR2 YENEEA. The length of the CDR3 is 16 residues. V lost 5 bases and J lost 2; bases outside the gene matches: 9. CDR3 sequence (DNA): TGTGCCAGCAGCAGGAGGGCGGGAGGCCTCACAGATACGCAGTATTTT. Residues: CASSRRAGGLTDTQYF.

This clonotype was counted many times. The chain combines TRBV7-9 with TRBJ2-1; possible D gene TRBD2, 6 bases. V lost 5 bases to trimming and J lost 1 base, with 15 bases between them. CDR1 is SEHNR, CDR2 FQNEAQ, per germline (reference sequence). This CDR3 is built from 16 residues. CDR3 in amino acids: CASSGERAHSYNEQFF. CDR3 bases: TGTGCCAGCAGCGGGGAGCGGGCCCATTCCTACAATGAGCAGTTCTTC.

The rearrangement links TRBV12-3 or TRBV12-4 to TRBJ2-3, with 13 bases lining up with TRBD2. V was pared by 5 bases and J by 6 bases, with 2 bases of the junction left unmatched. This CDR3 comprises 14 residues. CDR3 coding DNA: TGTGCCAGCAGTACTAGCGGGAGGGCTGATACGCAGTATTTT. This translates into CASSTSGRADTQYF.

This clonotype was recorded many times. The V gene is TRBV7-2, the J gene TRBJ2-1; D remains unclear. The CDR3 length is 15 residues. The V and J ends lost 5 bases and 4 bases respectively, with 15 bases between them. Germline-derived CDR1 and CDR2 are SGHTA and FQGNSA. The chain's CDR3 is CASSRSGLPYNEQFF. The DNA of the CDR3 is TGTGCCAGCAGCCGATCCGGGCTCCCATACAATGAGCAGTTCTTC. The full variable domain, in which reference TRBV7-2 and TRBJ2-1 provide the parts outside the CDR3, is GAGVSQSPSNKVTEKGKDVELRCDPISGHTALYWYRQSLGQGLEFLIYFQGNSAPDKSGLPSDRFSAERTGGSVSTLTIQRTQQEDSAVYLCASSRSGLPYNEQFFGPGTRLTVL.

This clonotype was counted ten times or more. The rearrangement links TRBV5-1 to TRBJ2-3; D not resolved. Germline lookup yields CDR1 SGHRS and CDR2 YFSETQ. The V end lost 3 bases, the J end lost 2 bases, and 13 bases lay between the germline ends. The CDR3 totals 15 residues. This CDR3 reads CASSSAAIYTDTQYF. The CDR3 DNA follows: TGCGCCAGCAGCTCGGCCGCGATTTACACAGATACGCAGTATTTT.

V is TRBV7-2 and J is TRBJ1-1; unclear D gene. CDR1 and CDR2 from the germline V gene are SGHTA and FQGNSA. The V end was cut by 8 bases, the J end by 4 bases, with 11 bases between. CDR3 size: 12 residues. The CDR3 is CASEPLGTEAFF. DNA of the CDR3: TGTGCCAGCGAGCCCCTGGGCACTGAAGCTTTCTTT.

This clonotype was observed many times. The chain is built from TRBV6-2 or TRBV6-3 and TRBJ1-1, with D uncertain. Trimming took off 8 bases at V and 0 bases at J, with 13 bases between the two ends. The germline V gene has CDR1 MNHEY and CDR2 SVGEGT. This CDR3 contains 14 residues. The CDR3 here is CASGGGTMNTEAFF. CDR3 coding DNA: TGTGCCAGCGGAGGAGGAACCATGAACACTGAAGCTTTCTTT.

In this sample, this clonotype turned up many times. J is TRBJ2-1 and V is TRBV3-1, with TRBD2 matching over 7 bases. Germline V gives CDR1 LGHDT, CDR2 YNNKEL (reference sequence). The CDR3 sequence is 16 residues long. J gave up 0 bases and V 4 bases, and 6 bases lay outside the gene matches. The CDR3 reads CASSRPSGSSYNEQFF. Here the CDR3 DNA reads TGTGCCAGCAGCCGACCTAGCGGAAGCTCCTACAATGAGCAGTTCTTC.

This clonotype occurred many times. The chain couples TRBV9 to TRBJ2-2; TRBD1 is a possible D gene (5 bases). Germline assignment: CDR1 SGDLS and CDR2 YYNGEE. Trimming cost V 3 bases and J 4 bases, with 16 bases left between them. This CDR3 spans 16 amino acids. In nucleotides, the CDR3 is TGTGCCAGCAGCGCCAATCCCTCAAGGGGCACCGGGGAGCTGTTTTTT. This sequence encodes CASSANPSRGTGELFF.

The table lists this clonotype with many counts. This sequence joins TRBV25-1 and TRBJ2-7; possible D gene TRBD1, 6 bases. Germline V gene lookup returns CDR1 MGHDK and CDR2 SYGVNS. CDR3 length equals 14 residues. The V and J ends lost 6 bases and 3 bases respectively, with 15 bases between them. CDR3 loop: CASSPGTIYYEQYF. For the CDR3, the DNA is TGTGCCAGCAGCCCCGGGACAATATACTACGAGCAGTACTTC.

Ten or more counts support this clonotype. The genes are TRBV20-1 and TRBJ2-5; D may be TRBD1 or TRBD2 (5 bases each). The CDR3 is 14 residues long. Germline loops: CDR1 DFQATT, CDR2 SNEGSKA (reference sequence). With 5 bases removed from V and 2 bases from J, the gap between germline ends came to 15 bases. CDR3 bases: TGCAGTGCTGGGCTACTAGGGGAACAAGAGACCCAGTACTTC. As protein: CSAGLLGEQETQYF.

This clonotype was counted at least ten times. This rearrangement joins TRBV18 to TRBJ2-7; no firm D call. Germline lookup yields CDR1 KGHSH and CDR2 LQKENI. V lost 4 bases to trimming and J lost 3 bases, with 7 bases between them. CDR3 length: 12 amino acids. Here the CDR3 reads CASSHDSYEQYF. CDR3 bases: TGTGCCAGCTCACATGATAGCTACGAGCAGTACTTC.

This clonotype has at least ten counts. V usage is TRBV7-9 and J usage is TRBJ1-5; 8 bases match TRBD1. This CDR3 has 15 amino acids. Looked up from germline, CDR1 is SEHNR and CDR2 is FQNEAQ (reference sequence). J was trimmed by 11 bases and V by 4 bases; bases with no gene match: 13. CDR3: CASSSEGTGSGTQHF. The CDR3 DNA sequence: TGTGCCAGCAGCTCCGAGGGGACAGGCTCGGGGACCCAGCATTTT.

This clonotype came up many times. CDR3 coding DNA: TGTGCCAGCAGCTCAACTACAGGGGTGAGCTACGAGCAGTACTTC. Protein: CASSSTTGVSYEQYF. The chain links TRBV7-9 to TRBJ2-7; 7 bases match TRBD1. The CDR3 sequence is 15 residues long. The V segment lost 4 bases and the J segment 3 bases; nucleotides outside the gene matches: 9. CDR1 and CDR2 from the germline V gene are SEHNR and FQNEAQ (reference sequence). The full variable domain, its missing parts supplied by reference TRBV7-9 and TRBJ2-7, is DTGVSQNPRHKITKRGQNVTFRCDPISEHNRLYWYRQTLGQGPEFLTYFQNEAQLEKSRLLSDRFSAERPKGSFSTLEIQRTEQGDSAMYLCASSSTTGVSYEQYFGPGTRLTVT.

For this clonotype: An end of the junction differs from the germline gene, which may be a read error. The CDR3 DNA sequence: TGCTGTGCTAGAGGACTAGCGGGGACCACAGATACGCAGTATTTT. This sequence encodes CCARGLAGTTDTQYF. The chain employs TRBV20-1 and TRBJ2-3; 12 bases map to TRBD2. Germline loops: CDR1 DFQATT, CDR2 SNEGSKA (reference sequence). The CDR3 contains 15 residues.

This clonotype was picked up many times. This chain joins TRBV9 and TRBJ2-7; unclear D gene. Germline loops: CDR1 SGDLS, CDR2 YYNGEE. V was clipped by 3 bases and J by 2 bases, with 15 bases between them. The CDR3 has 15 amino acids. CDR3 sequence reads: CASSASGGRPYEQYF. Written as DNA, the CDR3 is TGTGCCAGCAGCGCGTCGGGTGGAAGGCCCTACGAGCAGTACTTC.

This clonotype was observed many times. The rearrangement uses TRBV7-2 and TRBJ2-7; D is undetermined. V gave up 2 bases and J gave up 4 bases, with 6 bases separating them. This CDR3 is built from 12 residues. Germline lookup yields CDR1 SGHTA and CDR2 FQGNSA. CDR3 nucleotide sequence: TGTGCCAGCAGCTTAACGGGTTACGAGCAGTACTTC. Amino acid sequence: CASSLTGYEQYF.

The sample holds many counts of this clonotype. J is TRBJ2-7 and V is TRBV29-1; TRBD1 matches at 7 bases. CDR3 size: 13 residues. Per germline, CDR1 SQVTM and CDR2 ANQGSEA. Trimming cost V 4 bases and J 3 bases; bases outside gene matches: 6. In DNA, the CDR3 is TGCAGCGTTGCTGGGACAGCAGTCTACGAGCAGTACTTC. Protein sequence: CSVAGTAVYEQYF.

This clonotype showed up many times. The chain joins TRBV7-9 to TRBJ2-1, with 13 bases lining up with TRBD2. Trimming cost V 4 bases and J 6 bases; bases outside gene matches: 9. CDR1 is SEHNR and CDR2 is FQNEAQ in the germline V gene (reference sequence). CDR3 length: 17 residues. Here the CDR3 reads CASSSGLAGDFGNEQFF. CDR3 coding DNA: TGTGCCAGCAGCTCTGGACTAGCGGGAGATTTCGGCAATGAGCAGTTCTTC.

V gene TRBV6-5 combines with J gene TRBJ2-3; TRBD2 agrees at 11 bases. The CDR3 consists of 16 residues. Trimming at V came to 2 bases and at J to 6 bases, leaving 7 bases not matched to a gene. Germline CDR1 and CDR2: MNHEY and SVGAGI. The CDR3 loop reads CASSYGLTSGIDTQYF. The CDR3 DNA follows: TGTGCCAGCAGTTACGGTTTGACTAGCGGGATCGATACGCAGTATTTT.

Many counts were recorded for this clonotype. The rearrangement joins TRBV3-1 to TRBJ2-7; D unresolved. V lost 6 bases to trimming and J lost 3 bases, with 9 bases between them. The germline gives CDR1 LGHDT, CDR2 YNNKEL (reference sequence). The CDR3 is 12 amino acids. CDR3 in DNA: TGTGCCAGCAGTTTTGCTAGCTACGAGCAGTACTTC. Amino acid sequence: CASSFASYEQYF.

At least ten counts were recorded for this clonotype. V and J are TRBV19 and TRBJ2-3; possible D gene TRBD2, 6 bases. The CDR3 consists of 12 residues. In germline, CDR1 is LNHDA, CDR2 SQIVND (reference sequence). V shed 7 bases and J shed 6 bases, with 11 bases lying between them. The CDR3 sequence: CASTGDFDTQYF. The CDR3 bases are TGTGCCAGTACGGGGGACTTCGATACGCAGTATTTT. The complete variable domain, with remaining parts taken from reference TRBV19 and TRBJ2-3, reads DGGITQSPKYLFRKEGQNVTLSCEQNLNHDAMYWYRQDPGQGLRLIYYSQIVNDFQKGDIAEGYSVSREKKESFPLTVTSAQKNPTAFYLCASTGDFDTQYFGPGTRLTVL.

This clonotype was seen repeatedly, ten times or more. V is TRBV3-1 and J is TRBJ2-2; 7 bases line up with TRBD1. The CDR3 sequence is 18 residues long. Trimming took 3 bases from V and 0 from J; bases not matched to a gene: 10. Germline V gene lookup returns CDR1 LGHDT and CDR2 YNNKEL (reference sequence). CDR3 sequence: CASSQGPRDSTNTGELFF. The CDR3 DNA reads TGTGCCAGCAGCCAGGGCCCCCGGGACAGTACGAACACCGGGGAGCTGTTTTTT.

About this clonotype itself: A much larger clone is a single base away; this may be a read error. This chain uses TRBV6-1 with TRBJ1-5; perhaps TRBD1 as D (6 bases). Germline lookup yields CDR1 MNHNS and CDR2 SASEGT. This CDR3 is built from 14 residues. Trimming took off 11 bases at V and 9 bases at J, with 23 bases between the two ends. The CDR3 bases are TGTGCCGTTGGGACCGGGACACCGGAGGCGCCCCAGCATTTT. Translation gives CAVGTGTPEAPQHF.